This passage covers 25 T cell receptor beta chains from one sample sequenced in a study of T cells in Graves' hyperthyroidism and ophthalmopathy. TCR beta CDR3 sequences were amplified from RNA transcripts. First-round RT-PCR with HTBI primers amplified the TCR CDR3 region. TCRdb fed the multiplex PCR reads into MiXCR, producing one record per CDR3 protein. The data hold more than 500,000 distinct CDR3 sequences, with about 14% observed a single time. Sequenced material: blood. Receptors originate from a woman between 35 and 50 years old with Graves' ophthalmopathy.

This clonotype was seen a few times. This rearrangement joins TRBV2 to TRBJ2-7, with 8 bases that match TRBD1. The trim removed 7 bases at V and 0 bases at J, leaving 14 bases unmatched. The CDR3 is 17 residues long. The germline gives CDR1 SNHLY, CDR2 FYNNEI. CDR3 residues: CASTITGGAYASYEQYF. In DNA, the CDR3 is TGTGCCAGCACTATAACAGGGGGTGCCTACGCCTCCTACGAGCAGTACTTC.

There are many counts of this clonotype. The CDR3, as DNA: TGTGCCAGCAGCTCCAGAAGACTAGCGGCCCAAGAGACCCAGTACTTC. It is translated as CASSSRRLAAQETQYF. The rearrangement joins TRBV7-8 to TRBJ2-5, with 9 bases matching TRBD2. Trimming at V came to 4 bases and at J to 1 base, leaving 7 bases not matched to a gene. This CDR3 contains 16 residues. Germline CDR1 and CDR2: SGHVS and FQNEAQ.

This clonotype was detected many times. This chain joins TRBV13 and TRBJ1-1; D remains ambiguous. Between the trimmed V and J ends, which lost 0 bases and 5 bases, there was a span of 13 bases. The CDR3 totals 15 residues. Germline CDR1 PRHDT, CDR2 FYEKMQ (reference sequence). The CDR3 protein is CASSLGVGGSTEAFF. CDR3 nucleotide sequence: TGTGCCAGCAGCTTAGGTGTGGGAGGTTCGACTGAAGCTTTCTTT.

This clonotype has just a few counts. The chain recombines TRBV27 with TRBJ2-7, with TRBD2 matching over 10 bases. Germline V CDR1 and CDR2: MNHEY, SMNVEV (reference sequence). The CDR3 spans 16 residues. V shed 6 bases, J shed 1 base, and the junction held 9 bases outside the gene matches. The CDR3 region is CASRPTGTSASYEQYF. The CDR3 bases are TGTGCCAGCAGGCCTACCGGGACTAGCGCTTCCTACGAGCAGTACTTC.

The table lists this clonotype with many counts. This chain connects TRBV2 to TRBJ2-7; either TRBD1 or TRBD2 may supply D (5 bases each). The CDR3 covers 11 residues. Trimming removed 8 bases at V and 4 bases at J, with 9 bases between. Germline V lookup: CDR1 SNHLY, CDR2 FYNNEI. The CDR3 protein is CASEGIYEQYF. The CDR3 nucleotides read TGTGCCAGCGAGGGGATTTACGAGCAGTACTTC.

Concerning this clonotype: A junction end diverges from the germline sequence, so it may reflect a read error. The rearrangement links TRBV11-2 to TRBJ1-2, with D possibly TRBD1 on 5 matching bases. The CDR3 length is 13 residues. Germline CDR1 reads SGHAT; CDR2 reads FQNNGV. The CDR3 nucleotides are TGTGCCAGCAGCTTGGCAGACAGTTATGGCCACACCTTC. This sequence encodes CASSLADSYGHTF.

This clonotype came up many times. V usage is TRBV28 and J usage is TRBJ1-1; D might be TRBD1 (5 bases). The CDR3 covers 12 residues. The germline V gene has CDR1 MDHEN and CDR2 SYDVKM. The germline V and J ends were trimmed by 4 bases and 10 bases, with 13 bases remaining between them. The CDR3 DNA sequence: TGTGCCAGCAGTTCCTCCGGGGGGGGAGCTTTCTTT. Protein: CASSSSGGGAFF.

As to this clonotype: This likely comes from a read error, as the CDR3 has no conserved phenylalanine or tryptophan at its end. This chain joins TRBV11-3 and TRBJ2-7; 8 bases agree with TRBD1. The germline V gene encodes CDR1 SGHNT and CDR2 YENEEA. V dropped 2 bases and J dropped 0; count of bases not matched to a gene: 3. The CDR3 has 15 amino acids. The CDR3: CASSLSQGVSYEQYL. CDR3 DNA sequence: TGTGCCAGCAGCTTATCACAGGGGGTCTCCTACGAGCAGTACCTC.

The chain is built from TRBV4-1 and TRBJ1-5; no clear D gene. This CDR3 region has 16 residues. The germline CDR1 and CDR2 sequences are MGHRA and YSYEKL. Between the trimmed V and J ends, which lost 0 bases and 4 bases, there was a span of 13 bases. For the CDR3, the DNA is TGCGCCAGCAGCCAAGAGATCCGTGCAGGTAATCAGCCCCAGCATTTT. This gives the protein CASSQEIRAGNQPQHF.

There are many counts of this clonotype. The CDR3 region is CASSYGGLETQYF. The DNA for the CDR3 is TGTGCCAGCAGTTACGGGGGGCTGGAGACCCAGTACTTC. The rearrangement uses TRBV6-5 and TRBJ2-5; D tentatively fits TRBD1 or TRBD2 (6 bases each). V lost 2 bases to trimming and J lost 5 bases, with 9 bases between them. Germline V CDR1 and CDR2: MNHEY, SVGAGI. The CDR3 contains 13 residues.

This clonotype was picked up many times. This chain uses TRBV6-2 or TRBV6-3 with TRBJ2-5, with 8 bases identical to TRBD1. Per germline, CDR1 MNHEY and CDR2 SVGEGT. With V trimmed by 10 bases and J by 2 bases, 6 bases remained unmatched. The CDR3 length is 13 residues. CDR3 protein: CATAGQGQETQYF. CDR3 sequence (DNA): TGTGCCACCGCCGGACAGGGACAAGAGACCCAGTACTTC.

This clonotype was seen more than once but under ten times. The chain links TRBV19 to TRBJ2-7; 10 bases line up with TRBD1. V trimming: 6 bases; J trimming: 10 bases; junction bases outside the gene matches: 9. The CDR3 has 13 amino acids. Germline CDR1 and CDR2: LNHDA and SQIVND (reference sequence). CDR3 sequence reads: CASSPWTGGVQYF. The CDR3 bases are TGTGCCAGTAGCCCATGGACAGGGGGGGTCCAGTACTTC.

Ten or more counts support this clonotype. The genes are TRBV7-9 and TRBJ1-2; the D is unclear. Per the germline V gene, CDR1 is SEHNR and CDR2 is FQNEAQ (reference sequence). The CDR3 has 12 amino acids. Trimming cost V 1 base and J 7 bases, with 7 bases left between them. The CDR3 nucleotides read TGTGCCAGCAGCTTAGAGGGAGTTGGCTACACCTTC. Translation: CASSLEGVGYTF.

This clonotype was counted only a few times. In DNA form, the CDR3 reads TGTGCCAGCATTAGCACCGGGGAGCTGTTTTTT. Residues: CASISTGELFF. This chain connects TRBV6-5 to TRBJ2-2; D ambiguous. The CDR3 sequence is 11 residues long. The germline V and J ends were trimmed by 7 bases and 4 bases, with 4 bases remaining between them. Germline V gene sequence: CDR1 MNHEY, CDR2 SVGAGI.

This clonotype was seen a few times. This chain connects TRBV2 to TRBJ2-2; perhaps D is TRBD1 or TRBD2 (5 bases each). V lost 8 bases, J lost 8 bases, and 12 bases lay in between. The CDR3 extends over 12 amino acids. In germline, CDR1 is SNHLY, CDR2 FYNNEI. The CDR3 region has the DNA TGTGCCAGCGGGACCTCGGGAGGGGAGCTGTTTTTT. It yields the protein CASGTSGGELFF.

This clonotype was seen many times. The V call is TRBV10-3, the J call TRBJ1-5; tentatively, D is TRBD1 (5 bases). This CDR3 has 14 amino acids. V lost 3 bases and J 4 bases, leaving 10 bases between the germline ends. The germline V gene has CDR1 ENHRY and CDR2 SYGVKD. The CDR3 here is CAISDPRGNQPQHF. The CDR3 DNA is TGTGCCATCAGTGATCCCCGGGGGAATCAGCCCCAGCATTTT.

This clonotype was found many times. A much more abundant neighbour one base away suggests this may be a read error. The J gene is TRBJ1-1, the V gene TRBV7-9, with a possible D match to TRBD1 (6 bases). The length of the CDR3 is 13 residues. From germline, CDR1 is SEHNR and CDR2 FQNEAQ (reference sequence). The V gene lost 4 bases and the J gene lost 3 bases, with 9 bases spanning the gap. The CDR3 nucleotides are TGTGCCAGCAGCTCAGAGGGGGACACTGAAGCTTTCTTT. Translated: CASSSEGDTEAFF.

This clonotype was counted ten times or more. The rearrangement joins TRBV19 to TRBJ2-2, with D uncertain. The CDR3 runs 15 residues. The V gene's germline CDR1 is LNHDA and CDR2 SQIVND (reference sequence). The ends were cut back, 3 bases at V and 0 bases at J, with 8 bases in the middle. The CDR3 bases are TGTGCCAGTAGTATGTATAAGGCGAACACCGGGGAGCTGTTTTTT. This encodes CASSMYKANTGELFF.

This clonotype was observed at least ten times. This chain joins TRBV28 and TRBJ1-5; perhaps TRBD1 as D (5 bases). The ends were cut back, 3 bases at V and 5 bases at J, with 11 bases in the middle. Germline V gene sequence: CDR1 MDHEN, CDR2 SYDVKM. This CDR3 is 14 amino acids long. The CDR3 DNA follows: TGTGCCAGCAGTTTGGGGCTCCACTATCAGCCCCAGCATTTT. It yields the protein CASSLGLHYQPQHF.

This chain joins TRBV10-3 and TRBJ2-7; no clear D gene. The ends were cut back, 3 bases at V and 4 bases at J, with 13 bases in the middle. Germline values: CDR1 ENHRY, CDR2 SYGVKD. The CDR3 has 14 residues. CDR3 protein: CAISEPLTGYEQYF. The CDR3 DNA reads TGTGCCATCAGTGAACCTCTGACCGGTTACGAGCAGTACTTC.

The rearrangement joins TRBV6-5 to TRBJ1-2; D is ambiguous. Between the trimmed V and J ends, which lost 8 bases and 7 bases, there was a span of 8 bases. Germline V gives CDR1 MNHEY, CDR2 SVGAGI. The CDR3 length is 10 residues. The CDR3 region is CASGRTGYTF. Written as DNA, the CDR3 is TGTGCCAGCGGGCGGACTGGCTACACCTTC.

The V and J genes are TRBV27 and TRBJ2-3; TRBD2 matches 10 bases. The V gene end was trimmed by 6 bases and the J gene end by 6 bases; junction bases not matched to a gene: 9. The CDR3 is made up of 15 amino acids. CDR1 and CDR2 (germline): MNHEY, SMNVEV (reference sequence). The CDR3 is CASSWASGSRDTQYF. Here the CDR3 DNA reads TGTGCCAGCAGCTGGGCTAGCGGGAGCAGGGATACGCAGTATTTT.

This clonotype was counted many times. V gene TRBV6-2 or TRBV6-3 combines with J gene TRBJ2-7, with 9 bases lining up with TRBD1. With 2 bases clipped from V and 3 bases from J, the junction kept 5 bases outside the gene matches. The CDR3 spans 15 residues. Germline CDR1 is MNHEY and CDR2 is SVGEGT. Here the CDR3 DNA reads TGTGCCAGCAGTTACCCCTGGACAGGGGACTACGAGCAGTACTTC. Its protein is CASSYPWTGDYEQYF.

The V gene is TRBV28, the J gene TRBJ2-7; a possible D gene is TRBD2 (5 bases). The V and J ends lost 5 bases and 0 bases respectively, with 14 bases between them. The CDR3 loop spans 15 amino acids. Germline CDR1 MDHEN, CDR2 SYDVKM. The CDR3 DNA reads TGTGCCAGCAGTCCCACTAGTAAAAGCTCCTACGAGCAGTACTTC. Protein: CASSPTSKSSYEQYF.

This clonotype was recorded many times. For the CDR3, the DNA is TGTGCCAGCACCTCCCCAGGACGGGCTAACTATGGCTACACCTTC. Translation gives CASTSPGRANYGYTF. The gene calls are TRBV27 and TRBJ1-2; D is ambiguous. The CDR3 is 15 amino acids. Germline CDR1 reads MNHEY; CDR2 reads SMNVEV (reference sequence). Deletions cut 7 bases from V and 0 bases from J, with 15 bases between.